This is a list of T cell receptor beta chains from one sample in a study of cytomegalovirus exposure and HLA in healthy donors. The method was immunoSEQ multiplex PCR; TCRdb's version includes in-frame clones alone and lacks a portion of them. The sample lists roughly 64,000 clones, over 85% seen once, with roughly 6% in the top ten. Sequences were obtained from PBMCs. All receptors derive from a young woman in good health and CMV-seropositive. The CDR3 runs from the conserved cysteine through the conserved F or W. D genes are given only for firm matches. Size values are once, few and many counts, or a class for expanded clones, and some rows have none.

CDR3aa: CASSSRGGGTTEAFF
CDR3nt: TGTGCCAGCAGTTCACGAGGCGGGGGGACCACTGAAGCTTTCTTT
j_gene: TRBJ1-1
d_gene: NA
v_gene: TRBV6-5
abundance: few

CDR3aa: CASSPGESTYNEQFF
CDR3nt: TGTGCCAGCAGCCCCGGGGAGTCGACCTACAATGAGCAGTTCTTC
j_gene: TRBJ2-1
d_gene: NA
v_gene: TRBV11-3
abundance: NA

CDR3aa: CASRPYRVDYGYTF
CDR3nt: TGTGCCAGCAGACCTTACAGGGTTGACTATGGCTACACCTTC
j_gene: TRBJ1-2
d_gene: NA
v_gene: TRBV7-2
abundance: NA

CDR3aa: CASSLTGTATNEKLFF
CDR3nt: TGTGCCAGCTCACTTACAGGGACCGCAACTAATGAAAAACTGTTTTTT
j_gene: TRBJ1-4
d_gene: NA
v_gene: TRBV18
abundance: NA

CDR3aa: CASSLVIQGTNTGELFF
CDR3nt: TGTGCCAGCAGCTTAGTTATACAGGGCACGAACACCGGGGAGCTGTTTTTT
j_gene: TRBJ2-2
d_gene: NA
v_gene: TRBV7-9
abundance: NA

CDR3aa: CASSQDWSSGYNEQFF
CDR3nt: TGTGCCAGCAGCCAAGATTGGTCTAGCGGTTACAATGAGCAGTTCTTC
j_gene: TRBJ2-1
d_gene: TRBD2
v_gene: TRBV4-2
abundance: NA

CDR3aa: CASSPGTANQPQHF
CDR3nt: TGTGCCAGCAGCCCCGGGACAGCCAATCAGCCCCAGCATTTT
j_gene: TRBJ1-5
d_gene: TRBD1
v_gene: TRBV6-5
abundance: NA

CDR3aa: CASSSIPPGQGVADTQYF
CDR3nt: TGTGCCAGCTCAAGCATTCCTCCGGGACAGGGGGTGGCAGATACGCAGTATTTT
j_gene: TRBJ2-3
d_gene: TRBD1
v_gene: TRBV18
abundance: NA

CDR3aa: CATHPIQGGPNTGELFF
CDR3nt: TGTGCCACACACCCAATCCAGGGGGGACCGAACACCGGGGAGCTGTTTTTT
j_gene: TRBJ2-2
d_gene: NA
v_gene: TRBV27
abundance: NA

CDR3aa: CGTSPHSYNSPLHF
CDR3nt: TGTGGAACAAGTCCCCACTCCTATAATTCACCCCTCCACTTT
j_gene: TRBJ1-6
d_gene: NA
v_gene: TRBV28
abundance: once

CDR3aa: CASSEFWLGNNEQFF
CDR3nt: TGTGCCAGCAGTGAGTTTTGGCTAGGAAACAATGAGCAGTTCTTC
j_gene: TRBJ2-1
d_gene: NA
v_gene: TRBV6-1
abundance: NA

CDR3aa: CASGLAYEQYF
CDR3nt: TGTGCCAGCGGCCTCGCCTACGAGCAGTACTTC
j_gene: TRBJ2-7
d_gene: NA
v_gene: TRBV6-6
abundance: NA

CDR3aa: CASSLRLENTEAFF
CDR3nt: TGTGCCAGTAGTCTCAGGCTTGAGAACACTGAAGCTTTCTTT
j_gene: TRBJ1-1
d_gene: NA
v_gene: TRBV19
abundance: NA

CDR3aa: CASSFRGVGDQPQHF
CDR3nt: TGTGCCAGCAGTTTTCGCGGGGTGGGGGATCAGCCCCAGCATTTT
j_gene: TRBJ1-5
d_gene: NA
v_gene: TRBV28
abundance: NA

CDR3aa: CASSLGGEVLATNEKLFF
CDR3nt: TGTGCCAGCAGCTTAGGGGGAGAAGTCCTTGCAACTAATGAAAAACTGTTTTTT
j_gene: TRBJ1-4
d_gene: NA
v_gene: TRBV5-5
abundance: NA

CDR3aa: CASSDGLAGGITGELFF
CDR3nt: TGTGCCAGCAGTGATGGACTAGCGGGAGGAATCACCGGGGAGCTGTTTTTT
j_gene: TRBJ2-2
d_gene: TRBD2
v_gene: TRBV2
abundance: once

CDR3aa: CSVLAGGFNEQFF
CDR3nt: TGCAGCGTTCTAGCGGGAGGGTTCAATGAGCAGTTCTTC
j_gene: TRBJ2-1
d_gene: TRBD2
v_gene: TRBV29-1
abundance: NA

CDR3aa: CAAVQNPATNEKLFF
CDR3nt: TGTGCCGCGGTTCAGAACCCAGCAACTAATGAAAAACTGTTTTTT
j_gene: TRBJ1-4
d_gene: NA
v_gene: TRBV6-1
abundance: NA

CDR3aa: CASSLRAQEGQFIYEQYF
CDR3nt: TGTGCCAGCAGCTTACGGGCGCAGGAGGGCCAGTTCATCTACGAGCAGTACTTC
j_gene: TRBJ2-7
d_gene: NA
v_gene: TRBV7-4
abundance: NA

CDR3aa: CASSQDPYNEQFF
CDR3nt: TGCGCCAGCAGCCAAGACCCATACAATGAGCAGTTCTTC
j_gene: TRBJ2-1
d_gene: NA
v_gene: TRBV4-1
abundance: NA

CDR3aa: CASSLPRGSYGYTF
CDR3nt: TGTGCCAGCAGTTTACCCCGGGGTTCCTATGGCTACACCTTC
j_gene: TRBJ1-2
d_gene: NA
v_gene: TRBV28
abundance: NA

CDR3aa: CASSHPLEPDTQYF
CDR3nt: TGTGCCAGCAGCCACCCTTTGGAGCCAGATACGCAGTATTTT
j_gene: TRBJ2-3
d_gene: NA
v_gene: TRBV7-9
abundance: once

CDR3aa: CASRSTGLRVYEQFF
CDR3nt: TGTGCCAGCAGATCGACAGGGCTTAGGGTATATGAGCAGTTCTTC
j_gene: TRBJ2-1
d_gene: TRBD1
v_gene: TRBV28
abundance: NA

CDR3aa: CATSDRDRGAGELFF
CDR3nt: TGTGCCACCAGCGACCGGGACAGGGGGGCCGGGGAGCTGTTTTTT
j_gene: TRBJ2-2
d_gene: TRBD1
v_gene: TRBV15
abundance: NA

CDR3aa: CASSQEGQANTIYF
CDR3nt: TGCGCCAGCAGCCAAGAGGGGCAGGCAAACACCATATATTTT
j_gene: TRBJ1-3
d_gene: NA
v_gene: TRBV4-3
abundance: NA

CDR3aa: CASSLEGVWGQTYNEQFF
CDR3nt: TGCGCCAGCAGCTTGGAGGGGGTATGGGGACAAACTTACAATGAGCAGTTCTTC
j_gene: TRBJ2-1
d_gene: NA
v_gene: TRBV5-1
abundance: NA

CDR3aa: CASSEGNQADTQYF
CDR3nt: TGTGCCAGCAGTGAGGGTAATCAGGCAGATACGCAGTATTTT
j_gene: TRBJ2-3
d_gene: NA
v_gene: TRBV6-4
abundance: few

CDR3aa: CASSLAAAPRGYGYTF
CDR3nt: TGTGCCAGCAGCTTAGCTGCGGCCCCCAGGGGCTATGGCTACACCTTC
j_gene: TRBJ1-2
d_gene: NA
v_gene: TRBV7-9
abundance: once

CDR3aa: CIVDPGRGNEQYF
CDR3nt: TGCATCGTTGACCCCGGCAGGGGAAACGAGCAGTACTTC
j_gene: TRBJ2-7
d_gene: NA
v_gene: TRBV29-1
abundance: NA

CDR3aa: CASRAGGPETQYF
CDR3nt: TGTGCCAGCAGGGCGGGAGGGCCGGAGACCCAGTACTTC
j_gene: TRBJ2-5
d_gene: TRBD2
v_gene: TRBV6-1
abundance: NA

CDR3aa: CASSQDSGTGRSYNSPLHF
CDR3nt: TGCGCCAGCAGCCAAGACTCAGGGACAGGGCGGTCCTATAATTCACCCCTCCACTTT
j_gene: TRBJ1-6
d_gene: TRBD1
v_gene: TRBV4-1
abundance: once

CDR3aa: CASSPQRGNEQFF
CDR3nt: TGCGCCAGCAGCCCGCAACGAGGGAATGAGCAGTTCTTC
j_gene: TRBJ2-1
d_gene: NA
v_gene: TRBV4-1
abundance: NA

CDR3aa: CASRETAEGGTGELFF
CDR3nt: TGTGCCAGCAGGGAGACAGCCGAGGGGGGGACCGGGGAGCTGTTTTTT
j_gene: TRBJ2-2
d_gene: NA
v_gene: TRBV6-6
abundance: NA

CDR3aa: CASSEVGKFVKNIQYF
CDR3nt: TGTGCCAGCAGTGAGGTTGGCAAATTTGTTAAAAACATTCAGTACTTC
j_gene: TRBJ2-4
d_gene: NA
v_gene: TRBV6-1
abundance: NA

CDR3aa: CASMGGRSDYGYTF
CDR3nt: TGTGCCAGTATGGGCGGGAGGAGTGACTATGGCTACACCTTC
j_gene: TRBJ1-2
d_gene: NA
v_gene: TRBV19
abundance: NA

CDR3aa: CASSADSGYNEQFF
CDR3nt: TGTGCCAGCAGCGCTGACAGCGGGTACAATGAGCAGTTCTTC
j_gene: TRBJ2-1
d_gene: NA
v_gene: TRBV9
abundance: NA

CDR3aa: CASSSATGTSGSYPYEQYF
CDR3nt: TGTGCCAGCAGCTCAGCCACCGGGACTAGCGGGAGTTACCCCTACGAGCAGTACTTC
j_gene: TRBJ2-7
d_gene: TRBD2
v_gene: TRBV11-2
abundance: NA

CDR3aa: CASSRPRTGSTEGTEAFF
CDR3nt: TGTGCCAGCAGCAGGCCCCGGACAGGTTCCACCGAAGGCACTGAAGCTTTCTTT
j_gene: TRBJ1-1
d_gene: NA
v_gene: TRBV21-1
abundance: NA

CDR3aa: CASSVGPHRGQAGYEQYF
CDR3nt: TGTGCCAGCAGCGTAGGGCCCCACCGAGGACAGGCTGGCTACGAGCAGTACTTC
j_gene: TRBJ2-7
d_gene: TRBD1
v_gene: TRBV9
abundance: NA

CDR3aa: CASSFIPGELFF
CDR3nt: TGTGCCAGCAGCTTCATTCCCGGGGAGCTGTTTTTT
j_gene: TRBJ2-2
d_gene: NA
v_gene: TRBV7-3
abundance: NA

CDR3aa: CASSPNFSYEQYF
CDR3nt: TGTGCCAGCAGTCCCAATTTCTCCTACGAGCAGTACTTC
j_gene: TRBJ2-7
d_gene: NA
v_gene: TRBV27
abundance: NA

CDR3aa: CASSEGDREVPQHF
CDR3nt: TGTGCCAGCAGTGAGGGGGACAGGGAAGTCCCCCAGCATTTT
j_gene: TRBJ1-5
d_gene: TRBD1
v_gene: TRBV28
abundance: NA

CDR3aa: CASSIDQKGGTEAFF
CDR3nt: TGTGCCAGTAGTATAGATCAAAAGGGAGGGACTGAAGCTTTCTTT
j_gene: TRBJ1-1
d_gene: NA
v_gene: TRBV19
abundance: NA

CDR3aa: CASSTAGEGYEQYF
CDR3nt: TGTGCCAGCAGTACAGCGGGAGAGGGCTACGAGCAGTACTTC
j_gene: TRBJ2-7
d_gene: TRBD2
v_gene: TRBV27
abundance: NA

CDR3aa: CASSQGGGEKLFF
CDR3nt: TGCGCCAGCAGCCAAGGCGGGGGTGAAAAACTGTTTTTT
j_gene: TRBJ1-4
d_gene: NA
v_gene: TRBV4-1
abundance: once

CDR3aa: CASSVGFIGGYTF
CDR3nt: TGTGCCAGCAGCGTGGGCTTTATTGGTGGCTACACCTTC
j_gene: TRBJ1-2
d_gene: NA
v_gene: TRBV7-2
abundance: NA

CDR3aa: CASSQETGGTGELFF
CDR3nt: TGCGCCAGCAGCCAAGAGACCGGGGGCACCGGGGAGCTGTTTTTT
j_gene: TRBJ2-2
d_gene: NA
v_gene: TRBV4-1
abundance: NA

CDR3aa: CASPPWTSGTSTDTQYF
CDR3nt: TGTGCCAGCCCTCCCTGGACTAGCGGAACTAGCACAGATACGCAGTATTTT
j_gene: TRBJ2-3
d_gene: TRBD2
v_gene: TRBV28
abundance: NA

CDR3aa: CASSLTANYGYTF
CDR3nt: TGTGCCAGCAGCCTGACAGCTAACTATGGCTACACCTTC
j_gene: TRBJ1-2
d_gene: NA
v_gene: TRBV2
abundance: NA

CDR3aa: CASSLGQGFGELFF
CDR3nt: TGTGCCAGCAGCCTCGGACAGGGTTTCGGGGAGCTGTTTTTT
j_gene: TRBJ2-2
d_gene: TRBD1
v_gene: TRBV7-9
abundance: NA

CDR3aa: CASQGGNTDTQYF
CDR3nt: TGTGCCAGCCAGGGCGGAAACACAGATACGCAGTATTTT
j_gene: TRBJ2-3
d_gene: NA
v_gene: TRBV2
abundance: NA

CDR3aa: CASRLSIAGARTGELFF
CDR3nt: TGCGCCAGCAGGCTATCAATAGCGGGAGCGAGAACCGGGGAGCTGTTTTTT
j_gene: TRBJ2-2
d_gene: TRBD2
v_gene: TRBV5-1
abundance: NA

CDR3aa: CASSPLAGISYEQYF
CDR3nt: TGTGCCAGCAGCCCCCTAGCGGGGATCTCCTACGAGCAGTACTTC
j_gene: TRBJ2-7
d_gene: TRBD2
v_gene: TRBV6-5
abundance: NA